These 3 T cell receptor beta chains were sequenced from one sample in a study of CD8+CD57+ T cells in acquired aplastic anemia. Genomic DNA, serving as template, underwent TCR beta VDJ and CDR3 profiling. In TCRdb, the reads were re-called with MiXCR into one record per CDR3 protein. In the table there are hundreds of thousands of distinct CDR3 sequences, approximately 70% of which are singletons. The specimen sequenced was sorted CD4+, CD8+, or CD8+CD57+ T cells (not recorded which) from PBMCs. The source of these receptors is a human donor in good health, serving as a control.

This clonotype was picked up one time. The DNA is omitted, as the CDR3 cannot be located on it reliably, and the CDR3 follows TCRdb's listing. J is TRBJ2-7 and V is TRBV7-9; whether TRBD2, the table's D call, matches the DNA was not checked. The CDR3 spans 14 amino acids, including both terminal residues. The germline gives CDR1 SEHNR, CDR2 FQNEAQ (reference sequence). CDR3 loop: CAGASEETQYFGPF.

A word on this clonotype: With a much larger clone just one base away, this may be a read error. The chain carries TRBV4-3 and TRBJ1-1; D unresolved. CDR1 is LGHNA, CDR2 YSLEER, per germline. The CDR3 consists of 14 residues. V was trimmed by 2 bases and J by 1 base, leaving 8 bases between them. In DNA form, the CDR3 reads TGCGCCAGCAGCCAATTTCCGAAGAACACTGAAGCTTTCTTT. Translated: CASSQFPKNTEAFF.

The CDR3 nucleotides are TGTGCCAGCAGCCTCACCGTTCCTGGGGAGCAGTACTTC. Protein: CASSLTVPGEQYF. The rearrangement uses TRBV14 and TRBJ2-7, with D uncertain. The V end lost 4 bases, the J end lost 7 bases, and 14 bases lay between the germline ends. Germline V CDR1 and CDR2: SGHDN, FVKESK. The CDR3 totals 13 residues. The full variable domain, with the rest looked up from reference TRBV14 and TRBJ2-7, is EAGVTQFPSHSVIEKGQTVTLRCDPISGHDNLYWYRRVMGKEIKFLLHFVKESKQDESGMPNNRFLAERTGGTYSTLKVQPAELEDSGVYFCASSLTVPGEQYFGPGTRLTVT.